This T cell receptor (beta chain) was sequenced during a study of molecular identifiers for immune sequencing clone quantification. With RNA at 10%, 30% or 50%, naive CD8 libraries came from roughly 20,000 to 1,000,000 sorted cells. TCRdb called the PCR reads again in MiXCR, with one record for every CDR3 protein. This sample has a few hundred thousand distinct CDR3 sequences, with 25% found just once. This clonotype was recorded a few times. Trimming removed 1 base from V and 7 bases from J, with 22 bases in between. The germline V gene has CDR1 LGHDT and CDR2 YNNKEL (reference sequence). The length of the CDR3 is 18 residues.

The V gene is TRBV3-1, the J gene TRBJ1-4; D call uncertain. The material sequenced was naive CD8+ T cells from blood, with Jurkat cell RNA spiked in. As for subset: FACS-sorted CD8+CD4-CCR7+CD45RA+ naive T cells. The TCR comes from a human donor in good health. Some libraries in this study had Jurkat cell RNA spiked in. CDR3 sequence: CASSQASSQVAFREKLFF. The CDR3 DNA sequence: TGTGCCAGCAGCCAAGCTTCAAGTCAGGTCGCTTTCCGTGAAAAACTGTTTTTT.